This note documents a single TCR beta chain sequence. Its target is unknown. V shed 3 bases and J 1 base; nucleotides not matched to a gene: 9. The CDR3 has 18 amino acids. Germline V lookup: CDR1 SGHDN, CDR2 FVKESK. The data belong to a study of cytomegalovirus exposure and HLA in healthy donors. Findings and caveats of the study: Later, an analysis found that TCR clusters from the first cohort tended to co-occur in the 120 validation repertoires. Cytomegalovirus-associated status was assigned to about 160 TCR beta chains.

The donors belonged to the approximately 120-subject validation cohort, separate from the roughly 700-subject first cohort. TCRdb's copy holds only in-frame clones and misses some; the assay was immunoSEQ multiplex PCR. Here the sample spans more than 95,000 clones, about 85% being singletons. The chain couples TRBV14 to TRBJ2-5; 12 nucleotides align to TRBD2. The sample consisted of PBMCs. The TCR was taken from a woman aged 18-29 years in good health and CMV-seropositive. The CDR3 sequence is CASSQLLAGGPSQETQYF. CDR3 DNA: TGTGCCAGCAGCCAGCTTCTAGCGGGAGGGCCGAGCCAAGAGACCCAGTACTTC.